This record looks at one TCR beta chain sequence and its context. V dropped 4 bases and J dropped 9; count of bases not matched to a gene: 11. There are 17 residues in the CDR3. Germline loops: CDR1 SGHRS, CDR2 YFSETQ. These data originate in a study of T cell changes during pregnancy in multiple sclerosis. Sequenced by immunoSEQ multiplex PCR; TCRdb stores in-frame clones only, minus some. The table has around 70,000 clones, about 91% seen once. This TCR derives from a female donor with multiple sclerosis, enrolled in a pregnancy study. The sequenced sample was peripheral blood, obtained after pregnancy. V gene TRBV5-1 combines with J gene TRBJ2-1; 15 bases fit TRBD2. The CDR3 coding sequence is TGCGCCAGCAGCCTGCGGACTAGCGGGAGGGCCGGGGGTGAGCAGTTCTTC. Amino acid sequence: CASSLRTSGRAGGEQFF. Looking up the rest from reference TRBV5-1 and TRBJ2-1 gives the full variable domain: KAGVTQTPRYLIKTRGQQVTLSCSPISGHRSVSWYQQTPGQGLQFLFEYFSETQRNKGNFPGRFSGRQFSNSRSEMNVSTLELGDSALYLCASSLRTSGRAGGEQFFGPGTRLTVL.